Listed here are 26 T cell receptor beta chains from one sample, sequenced in a study of cytomegalovirus exposure and HLA in healthy donors. The PCR ran on 60 Vbeta and 13 Jbeta primers. Assay used: immunoSEQ multiplex PCR; TCRdb lists only in-frame clones, some missing. This repertoire shows about 110,000 clones, 75% found once; its top ten account for 2.5%. Sequencing was performed on PBMCs. These receptor sequences come from a man aged 35-49 years in good health and CMV-seronegative.

This clone was seen a few times. This sequence joins TRBV11-2 and TRBJ2-7, with D unresolved. The CDR3 is made up of 13 amino acids. The germline gives CDR1 SGHAT, CDR2 FQNNGV. V lost 1 base to trimming and J lost 3 bases, with 7 bases between them. CDR3 sequence reads: CASSLAPGYEQYF. The DNA for the CDR3 is TGTGCCAGCAGCTTAGCCCCGGGCTACGAGCAGTACTTC.

The rearrangement links TRBV11-2 to TRBJ1-6; 7 bases align to TRBD1. Germline V gene lookup returns CDR1 SGHAT and CDR2 FQNNGV. This CDR3 comprises 15 residues. V lost 3 bases and J lost 9; bases outside the gene matches: 8. The DNA of the CDR3 is TGTGCCAGCAGCTTGGCAGGGGGAGGAAGTTCACCCCTCCACTTT. Translation: CASSLAGGGSSPLHF.

The genes are TRBV5-4 and TRBJ1-6, with unresolved D. V was cut by 3 bases and J by 7 bases, with 11 bases left in between. The CDR3 extends over 14 amino acids. Germline values: CDR1 SGHNT, CDR2 YYREEE (reference sequence). The CDR3 loop is CASSSEVQNSPLHF. The DNA of the CDR3 is TGTGCCAGCAGCTCCGAGGTGCAGAATTCACCCCTCCACTTT.

The V and J genes are TRBV5-4 and TRBJ2-3, with TRBD1 matching over 9 bases. Germline V CDR1 and CDR2: SGHNT, YYREEE (reference sequence). V lost 4 bases and J lost 2; bases outside the gene matches: 5. The CDR3 has 15 amino acids. For the CDR3, the DNA is TGTGCCAGCAGCGTACAGGGGGCTCCCACAGATACGCAGTATTTT. Its translation is CASSVQGAPTDTQYF.

A word on this clone: One junction end does not reproduce the germline sequence, and a read error may be involved. This CDR3 is also generated by other DNA sequences in the sample. The chain recombines TRBV7-9 with TRBJ1-1; 8 nucleotides match TRBD1. Germline V CDR1 and CDR2: SEHNR, FQNEAQ (reference sequence). The CDR3 extends over 19 amino acids. CDR3 DNA: TGCGCCAGCAGCCCCGTTTTCGACCGACAGGGGAGGCACGGGACTGAAGCTTTCTTT. Translated, it gives CASSPVFDRQGRHGTEAFF.

This rearrangement joins TRBV2 to TRBJ2-3; weak D call: TRBD2 (6 bases). The length of the CDR3 is 14 residues. Trimming took off 3 bases at V and 3 bases at J, with 10 bases between the two ends. Germline V gene data show CDR1 as SNHLY and CDR2 as FYNNEI. CDR3 in DNA: TGTGCCAGCAGTGAGGATCGGGGGACAGATACGCAGTATTTT. It encodes CASSEDRGTDTQYF.

The chain employs TRBV23-1 and TRBJ1-4; D not certain. TRBV23-1 falls under the ORF class, with uncertain function. Trimming removed 0 bases from V and 5 bases from J, with 10 bases in between. The length of the CDR3 is 15 residues. CDR3 nucleotide sequence: TGCGCCAGCAGTCAATCGTGGCAGAAGAATGAAAAACTGTTTTTT. This translates into CASSQSWQKNEKLFF.

This clone was seen a few times. The junction and the germline gene differ at one end; a read error may be behind it. The chain uses TRBV7-9 and TRBJ2-2, with a possible D match to TRBD1 (6 bases). This CDR3 spans 12 amino acids. Germline V lookup: CDR1 SEHNR, CDR2 FQNEAQ (reference sequence). The CDR3 coding sequence is TGTTCCAGCAGCTTTGGTGACAGGCGGCTGTTTTTT. Translating gives CSSSFGDRRLFF.

The chain joins TRBV10-3 to TRBJ2-3; D possibly corresponds to TRBD2 (5 bases). V lost 4 bases to trimming and J lost 0 bases, with 5 bases between them. This CDR3 has 13 residues. Germline-derived CDR1 and CDR2 are ENHRY and SYGVKD. Here the CDR3 reads CAISGTSTDTQYF. In nucleotides, the CDR3 is TGTGCCATCAGTGGGACTAGCACAGATACGCAGTATTTT.

The chain employs TRBV6-1 and TRBJ2-3, with 10 bases that match TRBD1. V lost 6 bases and J lost 4; bases outside the gene matches: 4. The CDR3 contains 14 residues. Germline V gene lookup returns CDR1 MNHNS and CDR2 SASEGT. For the CDR3, the DNA is TGTGCCAGCAGCCCCGGGACAGGGGCAGATACGCAGTATTTT. Translation gives CASSPGTGADTQYF.

The rearrangement uses TRBV12-5 and TRBJ2-7; possibly TRBD1 for D (6 bases). CDR3 length: 13 residues. V lost 6 bases to trimming and J lost 2 bases, with 11 bases between them. Per the germline V gene, CDR1 is LGHNT and CDR2 is FRNRAP. CDR3 bases: TGTGCTAGTGGAATCGGACAGACCTACGAGCAGTACTTC. It yields the protein CASGIGQTYEQYF.

The V and J genes are TRBV15 and TRBJ2-2; unclear D gene. CDR3 length: 14 residues. CDR1 and CDR2 (germline): LNHNV, YYDKDF (reference sequence). Trimming pared 0 bases from V and 5 bases from J, leaving 7 bases between. The DNA of the CDR3 is TGTGCCACCAGCAGAGATCCCCGGACCGGGGAGCTGTTTTTT. As protein: CATSRDPRTGELFF.

This chain connects TRBV9 to TRBJ2-1; D may be TRBD1 (5 bases). Per the germline V gene, CDR1 is SGDLS and CDR2 is YYNGEE. The CDR3 consists of 13 residues. V shed 0 bases and J shed 5 bases, with 6 bases lying between them. The CDR3 spells CASSVAGHNEQFF. The CDR3 nucleotides are TGTGCCAGCAGCGTAGCAGGGCACAATGAGCAGTTCTTC.

The chain links TRBV5-1 to TRBJ2-2; TRBD2 matches at 12 bases. Germline values: CDR1 SGHRS, CDR2 YFSETQ. Germline trimming cut 0 bases from V and 6 bases from J; bases unmatched to any gene: 3. This CDR3 has 16 amino acids. The CDR3 bases are TGCGCCAGCAGCTTGGGTCGACTAGCGGGGGCCGGGGAGCTGTTTTTT. As protein: CASSLGRLAGAGELFF.

The J gene is TRBJ1-2, the V gene TRBV2, with D possibly TRBD1 on 6 matching bases. The CDR3 covers 13 residues. The V end lost 3 bases, the J end lost 7 bases, and 12 bases lay between the germline ends. Germline CDR1 and CDR2: SNHLY and FYNNEI. Here the CDR3 reads CASSDSGDFGYTF. In DNA form, the CDR3 reads TGTGCCAGCAGTGACTCAGGGGATTTTGGCTACACCTTC.

V is TRBV4-1 and J is TRBJ2-5; 14 bases are shared with TRBD2. This CDR3 is 16 amino acids long. Trimming cost V 4 bases and J 5 bases; bases outside gene matches: 6. Germline CDR1 and CDR2: MGHRA and YSYEKL. CDR3 nucleotides: TGCGCCAGCAGCCTCTCGACTAGCGGGGGGGCGGAGACCCAGTACTTC. Translating gives CASSLSTSGGAETQYF.

The chain employs TRBV19 and TRBJ2-7; D possibly corresponds to TRBD1 (6 bases). Germline V gives CDR1 LNHDA, CDR2 SQIVND (reference sequence). CDR3 length equals 16 residues. The V end was cut by 5 bases, the J end by 0 bases, with 17 bases between. The CDR3 region is CASSADSRTASYEQYF. CDR3 DNA sequence: TGTGCCAGTAGTGCCGACTCTCGGACAGCCTCCTACGAGCAGTACTTC.

This clone was counted between two and nine times. The chain carries TRBV29-1 and TRBJ2-5; 7 bases line up with TRBD2. The CDR3 runs to 12 residues. V was clipped by 8 bases and J by 1 base; unmatched bases: 4. Germline assignment: CDR1 SQVTM and CDR2 ANQGSEA. The CDR3 reads CSPWTSQETQYF. Here the CDR3 DNA reads TGCAGCCCCTGGACTAGCCAAGAGACCCAGTACTTC.

The chain employs TRBV6-6 and TRBJ1-2; TRBD1 might be the D (5 bases). The V end was cut by 2 bases, the J end by 8 bases, with 15 bases between. The CDR3 loop spans 14 amino acids. Germline lookup yields CDR1 MNHNY and CDR2 SVGAGI (reference sequence). CDR3 DNA: TGTGCCAGCAGTTACGACAGCCTCGTGCAAGGCTACACCTTC. Translated: CASSYDSLVQGYTF.

This clone was counted a single time. CDR3 sequence: CASSLVLSGAYEQYF. DNA for the CDR3: TGTGCCAGCAGCTTAGTTCTTAGCGGGGCTTACGAGCAGTACTTC. The rearrangement links TRBV11-2 to TRBJ2-7; 8 bases fit TRBD2. This CDR3 spans 15 amino acids. The V gene's germline CDR1 is SGHAT and CDR2 FQNNGV. V lost 1 base and J lost 4; bases outside the gene matches: 6. Drawing the rest from reference TRBV11-2 and TRBJ2-7, the complete variable domain is EAGVAQSPRYKIIEKRQSVAFWCNPISGHATLYWYQQILGQGPKLLIQFQNNGVVDDSQLPKDRFSAERLKGVDSTLKIQPAKLEDSAVYLCASSLVLSGAYEQYFGPGTRLTVT.

V is TRBV10-3 and J is TRBJ2-2; 9 bases match TRBD1. The CDR3 is 14 amino acids. Germline lookup yields CDR1 ENHRY and CDR2 SYGVKD. The trim removed 10 bases at V and 2 bases at J, leaving 5 bases unmatched. This CDR3 is CATQQGANTGELFF. Written as DNA, the CDR3 is TGTGCCACCCAACAGGGGGCCAACACCGGGGAGCTGTTTTTT.

This rearrangement joins TRBV6-4 to TRBJ2-2, with 12 bases identical to TRBD2. V gave up 0 bases and J gave up 6 bases; unmatched junction bases: 14. From germline, CDR1 is MRHNA and CDR2 SNTAGT. This CDR3 has 20 amino acids. CDR3 sequence: CASSDSCTSGGLGWAGELFF. CDR3 in DNA: TGTGCCAGCAGTGACTCATGTACTAGCGGGGGGTTAGGGTGGGCCGGGGAGCTGTTTTTT.

J is TRBJ2-7 and V is TRBV6-5; TRBD1 matches at 7 bases. Looked up from germline, CDR1 is MNHEY and CDR2 is SVGAGI. The CDR3 loop spans 15 amino acids. The V gene end was trimmed by 6 bases and the J gene end by 3 bases; junction bases not matched to a gene: 11. The DNA for the CDR3 is TGTGCCAGCAGCCTAGGGGGCCGGGGCGACTACGAGCAGTACTTC. Protein sequence: CASSLGGRGDYEQYF.

The chain uses TRBV6-4 and TRBJ1-2; 9 nucleotides agree with TRBD1. After removal of 4 bases from V and 7 bases from J, the junction contained 4 bases not matched to a gene. Germline V gene sequence: CDR1 MRHNA, CDR2 SNTAGT. This CDR3 has 13 amino acids. CDR3 amino acids: CASSAEDRGGYTF. The CDR3 DNA is TGTGCCAGCAGTGCCGAGGACAGGGGTGGCTACACCTTC.

The chain carries TRBV19 and TRBJ2-7; 9 bases align to TRBD1. The J segment lost 0 bases and the V segment lost 5 bases, leaving 8 bases of the junction unmatched. Per the germline V gene, CDR1 is LNHDA and CDR2 is SQIVND (reference sequence). This CDR3 has 16 residues. The CDR3 nucleotides are TGTGCCAGTAGTCCGGCGGGACAGGGTGGCTCCTACGAGCAGTACTTC. It yields the protein CASSPAGQGGSYEQYF.

This clone was recorded only once. This chain connects TRBV25-1 to TRBJ2-1, with TRBD2 identical over 10 bases. The ends lost 4 bases at V and 15 bases at J; junction bases unmatched: 9. Germline CDR1 is MGHDK and CDR2 is SYGVNS. The CDR3 has 13 amino acids. CDR3 residues: CASSGSGGQLRFF. The CDR3, as DNA: TGTGCCAGCAGTGGTAGCGGGGGGCAGTTAAGGTTCTTC.